Presented here are 14 T cell receptor beta chains from one specimen sequenced in a study of T cells in localized non-small cell lung cancer. TCRdb's copy holds only in-frame clones and misses some; the assay was immunoSEQ multiplex PCR. The data hold thousands of clones, with 20% to 25% observed a single time. Sequencing was performed on lung tumor tissue, taken before any cancer treatment. These receptors originate from a female donor older than 55 with stage I lung adenocarcinoma.

This clone was seen more than once but under ten times. The chain uses TRBV14 and TRBJ1-2; no reliable D call. This CDR3 comprises 13 residues. The V gene's germline CDR1 is SGHDN and CDR2 FVKESK. Trimming took off 5 bases at V and 4 bases at J, with 11 bases between the two ends. CDR3 DNA sequence: TGTGCCAGCAGCGAAAATCTTCGCTATGGCTACACCTTC. It is translated as CASSENLRYGYTF.

This clone was seen only a few times. The chain joins TRBV11-3 to TRBJ1-1; D is uncertain. The V and J ends lost 0 bases and 0 bases respectively, with 8 bases between them. Germline V CDR1 and CDR2: SGHNT, YENEEA. The CDR3 has 15 amino acids. The CDR3: CASSLDGSLNTEAFF. CDR3 DNA: TGTGCCAGCAGCTTAGACGGTTCCCTGAACACTGAAGCTTTCTTT.

Sample share makes this clone large. The J gene is TRBJ1-5, the V gene TRBV16, with D perhaps matching TRBD1 (5 bases). Trimming cost V 4 bases and J 8 bases, with 15 bases left between them. Looked up from germline, CDR1 is KGHSY and CDR2 is FQNENV. This CDR3 has 14 amino acids. CDR3 region: CASSPGTKEEPQHF. DNA of the CDR3: TGTGCCAGCAGCCCCGGGACGAAGGAGGAGCCCCAGCATTTT.

This chain links TRBV29-1 with TRBJ2-7; 9 nucleotides agree with TRBD1. The V gene's germline CDR1 is SQVTM and CDR2 ANQGSEA. The CDR3 covers 13 residues. V was pared by 6 bases and J by 2 bases, with 5 bases of the junction left unmatched. CDR3 nucleotide sequence: TGCAGCGTCCAGACAGGGGGAACCTACGAGCAGTACTTC. Translation gives CSVQTGGTYEQYF.

This clone was detected only a few times. V gene TRBV11-3 combines with J gene TRBJ2-6; D remains unclear. CDR3 length equals 15 residues. Trimming took 5 bases from V and 0 from J, leaving 8 bases between them. CDR1 is SGHNT, CDR2 YENEEA, per germline. The CDR3, as DNA: TGTGCCAGCAGCCGAGTAATCTCTGGGGCCAACGTCCTGACTTTC. Translation: CASSRVISGANVLTF. The entire variable domain, with the rest obtained from reference TRBV11-3 and TRBJ2-6, is as follows: EAGVVQSPRYKIIEKKQPVAFWCNPISGHNTLYWYLQNLGQGPELLIRYENEEAVDDSQLPKDRFSAERLKGVDSTLKIQPAELGDSAVYLCASSRVISGANVLTFGAGSRLTVL.

The gene calls are TRBV11-3 and TRBJ1-2; possible D gene TRBD1, 5 bases. This CDR3 has 16 residues. Trimming shortened V by 5 bases and J by 6 bases, and 22 bases separated the two germline ends. The V gene's germline CDR1 is SGHNT and CDR2 YENEEA. The CDR3 loop is CASSPGFRGLWDGYTF. CDR3 nucleotide sequence: TGTGCCAGCAGCCCAGGGTTCAGAGGCCTATGGGATGGCTACACCTTC.

The table lists this clone with a few counts. The rearrangement joins TRBV11-3 to TRBJ2-3; 14 bases map to TRBD2. V lost 3 bases and J lost 5; bases outside the gene matches: 4. This CDR3 comprises 16 residues. Germline assignment: CDR1 SGHNT and CDR2 YENEEA. For the CDR3, the DNA is TGTGCCAGCAGCTTGACTAGCGGGGGGGCCCGAGATACGCAGTATTTT. Residues: CASSLTSGGARDTQYF. Complete variable domain (other parts from reference TRBV11-3 and TRBJ2-3): EAGVVQSPRYKIIEKKQPVAFWCNPISGHNTLYWYLQNLGQGPELLIRYENEEAVDDSQLPKDRFSAERLKGVDSTLKIQPAELGDSAVYLCASSLTSGGARDTQYFGPGTRLTVL.

This rearrangement joins TRBV19 to TRBJ1-2, with 7 positions matching TRBD1. With V trimmed by 7 bases and J by 4 bases, 9 bases remained unmatched. Germline V lookup: CDR1 LNHDA, CDR2 SQIVND (reference sequence). The length of the CDR3 is 14 residues. The CDR3 coding sequence is TGTGCCAGTACCGCCGGGACAGCTCTCTATGGCTACACCTTC. Translated, it gives CASTAGTALYGYTF.

This clone turned up a few times. V gene TRBV6-8 combines with J gene TRBJ2-7; 13 nucleotides align to TRBD2. Germline loops: CDR1 MNHGY, CDR2 SAAAGT. The CDR3 contains 16 residues. With V trimmed by 6 bases and J by 0 bases, 5 bases remained unmatched. CDR3 in amino acids: CASSTGLAGDSYEQYF. In DNA, the CDR3 is TGTGCCAGCAGCACCGGACTAGCGGGGGACTCCTACGAGCAGTACTTC.

The sample holds one count of this clone. V and J are TRBV5-1 and TRBJ2-1, with 11 nucleotides matching TRBD2. V gave up 5 bases and J gave up 5 bases; unmatched junction bases: 9. Germline V gives CDR1 SGHRS, CDR2 YFSETQ. This CDR3 contains 16 residues. CDR3 protein: CASSFSGGALDNEQFF. The CDR3 nucleotides are TGCGCCAGCAGTTTTAGCGGGGGGGCCTTGGACAATGAGCAGTTCTTC.

This clone was detected a few times. This chain uses TRBV9 with TRBJ2-5; either TRBD1 or TRBD2 may supply D (5 bases each). The CDR3 is 15 amino acids. V was trimmed by 4 bases and J by 5 bases, leaving 18 bases between them. Looked up from germline, CDR1 is SGDLS and CDR2 is YYNGEE. The CDR3 DNA reads TGTGCCAGCAGCCTACTAGGGGACGGGTTGGAGACCCAGTACTTC. It translates to CASSLLGDGLETQYF.

This clone rates as medium-sized (0.01 to 0.1%). The chain joins TRBV6-8 to TRBJ2-2; 7 bases agree with TRBD1. CDR1 and CDR2 from the germline V gene are MNHGY and SAAAGT. After removal of 2 bases from V and 1 base from J, the junction contained 7 bases not matched to a gene. The CDR3 sequence is 17 residues long. The CDR3 DNA is TGTGCCAGCAGTTACCCCACAGGGGCAATGAACACCGGGGAGCTGTTTTTT. It specifies CASSYPTGAMNTGELFF.

In its sample, this clone is medium-sized (0.01 to 0.1%). In DNA, the CDR3 is TGTGCCAGCAGCTTAGTCGGGACAGGTCTAAGTGGCTATGGCTACACCTTC. Protein product: CASSLVGTGLSGYGYTF. The chain joins TRBV11-3 to TRBJ1-2; 8 bases fit TRBD1. Trimming cost V 1 base and J 4 bases; bases outside gene matches: 11. Germline CDR1 reads SGHNT; CDR2 reads YENEEA. The length of the CDR3 is 17 residues. The complete variable domain, with remaining parts taken from reference TRBV11-3 and TRBJ1-2, reads EAGVVQSPRYKIIEKKQPVAFWCNPISGHNTLYWYLQNLGQGPELLIRYENEEAVDDSQLPKDRFSAERLKGVDSTLKIQPAELGDSAVYLCASSLVGTGLSGYGYTFGSGTRLTVV.

In DNA form, the CDR3 reads TGTGCCAGCAGTTACGCATACGGACAGCAAGAGACCCAGTACTTC. It is translated as CASSYAYGQQETQYF. V and J are TRBV28 and TRBJ2-5; a weak D match, TRBD1 (6 bases). Trimming shortened V by 4 bases and J by 2 bases, and 14 bases separated the two germline ends. CDR3 length equals 15 residues. CDR1 and CDR2 (germline): MDHEN, SYDVKM.